The clone carrying this T cell receptor beta chain has only one observation. Its target is not known. Time point defined: blood 4 weeks post-SBRT, at nephrectomy. As for treatment: 15 Gy SBRT to primary tumor, nephrectomy 4 weeks later. Nephrectomy followed 15 Gy stereotactic body radiation by 4 weeks. The tumor was a clear cell renal cell carcinoma. This sample is part of a study of radiation and T cells in renal cell carcinoma. Study-level findings and limits: In blood, top tumor clones expanded by 2 weeks, shrinking by 4. Baseline intratumoral clonotype presence is unknown without pretreatment biopsies.

Only in-frame clones appear in the TCRdb table, and some are missing; sequencing was by immunoSEQ multiplex PCR. The sample carries 130,000 to 150,000 clones, 65% to 90% recorded once. The sequence came from a woman aged 50 to 65 with renal cell carcinoma. This specimen consisted of blood, obtained from a patient whose treatment included radiotherapy and nephrectomy.

CDR3 bases: TGCGCCAGCAGCTTGGGTCAGGACAGCAATGAGCAGTTCTTC. Its translation: CASSLGQDSNEQFF. The rearrangement uses TRBV5-1 and TRBJ2-1, with D possibly TRBD1 on 6 matching bases. Trimming pared 0 bases from V and 6 bases from J, leaving 10 bases between. The germline gives CDR1 SGHRS, CDR2 YFSETQ. The CDR3 contains 14 residues.